Following are 26 T cell receptor beta chains from one sample sequenced in a study of T cell responses to AZD1222 COVID-19 vaccine. Sequencing used immunoSEQ multiplex PCR; TCRdb keeps in-frame clones, though not all of them. The sample holds 90,000 to 140,000 clones, roughly 89% seen once. The material was peripheral blood, obtained 28 days after the second AZD1222 dose. All receptors derive from an adult who received the AZD1222 COVID-19 vaccine.

The chain joins TRBV9 to TRBJ2-2, with D maybe TRBD1 (6 bases). CDR1 is SGDLS, CDR2 YYNGEE, per germline. The CDR3 is made up of 17 amino acids. The V end lost 4 bases, the J end lost 1 base, and 17 bases lay between the germline ends. The CDR3 reads CASSPQVGRGNTGELFF. The CDR3 DNA reads as TGTGCCAGCAGCCCTCAGGTCGGCAGGGGGAACACCGGGGAGCTGTTTTTT.

The gene calls are TRBV4-1 and TRBJ2-1, with D perhaps matching TRBD1 (6 bases). The CDR3 runs 14 residues. Per the germline V gene, CDR1 is MGHRA and CDR2 is YSYEKL. V dropped 4 bases and J dropped 5 bases, with 12 bases sitting between them. The DNA of the CDR3 is TGCGCCAGCAGCCCCTGGGGGCTGGACAATGAGCAGTTCTTC. Translating it yields CASSPWGLDNEQFF.

This chain uses TRBV6-4 with TRBJ2-5; D unresolved. The CDR3 runs 13 residues. CDR1 MRHNA and CDR2 SNTAGT come from the germline V gene. The germline V and J ends were trimmed by 6 bases and 1 base, with 9 bases remaining between them. CDR3 sequence (DNA): TGTGCCAGCAGGGGCAAGTCCCAAGAGACCCAGTACTTC. It codes for CASRGKSQETQYF.

The rearrangement uses TRBV2 and TRBJ1-1; D not resolved. V was pared by 3 bases and J by 11 bases, with 25 bases between. CDR3 length equals 16 residues. CDR1 is SNHLY and CDR2 is FYNNEI in the germline V gene. In DNA, the CDR3 is TGTGCCAGCAGTGAGGCCGGGCCCGGCGATCACCCGGAGGCTTTCTTT. Protein product: CASSEAGPGDHPEAFF.

The rearrangement joins TRBV7-3 to TRBJ1-1; no firm D call. CDR1 is SGHTA and CDR2 is FQGTGA in the germline V gene. The CDR3 has 13 residues. Deletions cut 0 bases from V and 5 bases from J, with 7 bases between. The CDR3 is CASSLTGQTEAFF. The DNA of the CDR3 is TGTGCCAGCAGCTTAACTGGCCAGACTGAAGCTTTCTTT.

The gene calls are TRBV12-3 or TRBV12-4 and TRBJ1-2, with a tentative D call TRBD1 (6 bases). The V end lost 6 bases, the J end lost 6 bases, and 14 bases lay between the germline ends. There are 13 residues in the CDR3. CDR3 loop: CASSPRGWDGYTF. In nucleotides, the CDR3 is TGTGCCAGCAGCCCTAGGGGGTGGGATGGCTACACCTTC.

The CDR3: CASSLVLVGVGNTIYF. The DNA of the CDR3 is TGTGCCAGCAGCTTAGTCCTAGTGGGTGTAGGAAACACCATATATTTT. This chain links TRBV5-5 with TRBJ1-3; D is ambiguous. The V end was cut by 2 bases, the J end by 4 bases, with 16 bases between. Germline assignment: CDR1 SGHKS and CDR2 YYEKEE (reference sequence). There are 16 residues in the CDR3.

CDR3 protein: CASTRGLNQPQHF. The CDR3 DNA reads TGTGCCAGCACAAGGGGCCTAAATCAGCCCCAGCATTTT. This chain uses TRBV2 with TRBJ1-5; D perhaps matches TRBD1 (5 bases). The V gene's germline CDR1 is SNHLY and CDR2 FYNNEI. CDR3 length: 13 residues. V dropped 7 bases and J dropped 4 bases, with 11 bases sitting between them. Looking up the rest from reference TRBV2 and TRBJ1-5 gives the full variable domain: EPEVTQTPSHQVTQMGQEVILRCVPISNHLYFYWYRQILGQKVEFLVSFYNNEISEKSEIFDDQFSVERPDGSNFTLKIRSTKLEDSAMYFCASTRGLNQPQHFGDGTRLSIL.

The V call is TRBV18, the J call TRBJ1-1; 12 nucleotides line up with TRBD1. V shed 4 bases, J shed 3 bases, and the junction held 9 bases outside the gene matches. Germline values: CDR1 KGHSH, CDR2 LQKENI. The CDR3 covers 17 residues. CDR3 in amino acids: CASSRLGQGAVDTEAFF. CDR3 DNA: TGTGCCAGCTCACGGCTGGGACAGGGGGCGGTGGACACTGAAGCTTTCTTT. The full variable domain, with the rest looked up from reference TRBV18 and TRBJ1-1, is NAGVMQNPRHLVRRRGQEARLRCSPMKGHSHVYWYRQLPEEGLKFMVYLQKENIIDESGMPKERFSAEFPKEGPSILRIQQVVRGDSAAYFCASSRLGQGAVDTEAFFGQGTRLTVV.

This clone was seen a handful of times. V usage is TRBV6-2 or TRBV6-3 and J usage is TRBJ2-7, with a weak D call TRBD2 (6 bases). The CDR3 is made up of 14 amino acids. Deletions cut 2 bases from V and 9 bases from J, with 17 bases between. CDR1 MNHEY and CDR2 SVGEGT come from the germline V gene. CDR3 loop: CASSYTDSVGGQYF. The CDR3 nucleotides are TGTGCCAGCAGTTACACAGACAGTGTCGGGGGGCAGTACTTC.

This clone occurred a few times. V is TRBV28 and J is TRBJ2-7; 7 bases fit TRBD1. In germline, CDR1 is MDHEN, CDR2 SYDVKM. This CDR3 spans 11 amino acids. The junction had 1 base not matched to a gene; V was cut back by 8 bases and J by 3 bases. CDR3 sequence reads: CASAGGYEQYF. Here the CDR3 DNA reads TGTGCCAGCGCAGGGGGCTACGAGCAGTACTTC.

This clone was counted once. This chain connects TRBV7-9 to TRBJ2-1; 7 bases fit TRBD1. This CDR3 comprises 15 residues. Germline values: CDR1 SEHNR, CDR2 FQNEAQ (reference sequence). J was trimmed by 1 base and V by 5 bases; bases with no gene match: 5. The CDR3 is CASSTNRGSYNEQFF. The CDR3 DNA reads TGTGCCAGCAGCACGAACAGGGGATCCTACAATGAGCAGTTCTTC.

J is TRBJ2-7 and V is TRBV5-1; TRBD1 is a possible D gene (6 bases). This CDR3 region has 14 residues. In germline, CDR1 is SGHRS, CDR2 YFSETQ. V lost 4 bases, J lost 2 bases, and 13 bases lay in between. The CDR3 DNA reads as TGCGCCAGCAGCGCAGGGGACCGAACCTACGAGCAGTACTTC. It is translated as CASSAGDRTYEQYF.

The V gene is TRBV7-9, the J gene TRBJ2-3; TRBD1 agrees at 11 bases. Germline-derived CDR1 and CDR2 are SEHNR and FQNEAQ (reference sequence). J was trimmed by 5 bases and V by 8 bases; bases with no gene match: 12. This CDR3 spans 16 amino acids. The CDR3 DNA reads as TGTGCCAGCGAGCGCCTCGGACAGGGGGCAGGAGATACGCAGTATTTT. This encodes CASERLGQGAGDTQYF.

The rearrangement links TRBV27 to TRBJ2-2; 9 positions match TRBD1. The junction had 8 bases not matched to a gene; V was cut back by 11 bases and J by 4 bases. This CDR3 has 14 amino acids. Germline V CDR1 and CDR2: MNHEY, SMNVEV (reference sequence). CDR3 nucleotide sequence: TGTGCCGCGAAACCGGGACAGGGCACCGGGGAGCTGTTTTTT. As protein: CAAKPGQGTGELFF.

This clone appeared once. The rearrangement joins TRBV28 to TRBJ1-5; D uncertain. The CDR3 contains 14 residues. V lost 7 bases, J lost 0 bases, and 10 bases lay in between. Germline V gene data show CDR1 as MDHEN and CDR2 as SYDVKM. The CDR3 nucleotides are TGTGCCAGCACCGGCGCCTCTAGCAATCAGCCCCAGCATTTT. This translates into CASTGASSNQPQHF.

The chain has TRBV9 and TRBJ2-1, with TRBD1 identical over 8 bases. The CDR3 runs to 14 residues. Germline loops: CDR1 SGDLS, CDR2 YYNGEE. Losses at the gene ends were 4 bases for V and 4 bases for J; bases not matched to a gene: 4. The CDR3 nucleotides are TGTGCCAGCAGCTTACAGGGGGAATACAATGAGCAGTTCTTC. Encoded protein: CASSLQGEYNEQFF.

The chain links TRBV7-9 to TRBJ2-2, with TRBD2 as a possible D gene (5 bases). The V gene lost 1 base and the J gene lost 2 bases, with 11 bases spanning the gap. The germline V gene has CDR1 SEHNR and CDR2 FQNEAQ (reference sequence). The CDR3 covers 16 residues. CDR3 amino acids: CASSLGRGLNTGELFF. In DNA, the CDR3 is TGTGCCAGCAGCTTAGGACGCGGACTTAACACCGGGGAGCTGTTTTTT.

Comments on this clone: This sample includes further DNA sequences coding for the same CDR3. The J gene is TRBJ1-2, the V gene TRBV11-2, with a weak D call TRBD1 (5 bases). Trimming pared 4 bases from V and 4 bases from J, leaving 7 bases between. The V gene's germline CDR1 is SGHAT and CDR2 FQNNGV. The CDR3 length is 12 residues. CDR3 sequence: CASSSDSYGYTF. The CDR3 DNA reads TGTGCCAGCAGCTCCGACAGCTATGGCTACACCTTC. The variable domain in full, with the rest retrieved from reference TRBV11-2 and TRBJ1-2, is EAGVAQSPRYKIIEKRQSVAFWCNPISGHATLYWYQQILGQGPKLLIQFQNNGVVDDSQLPKDRFSAERLKGVDSTLKIQPAKLEDSAVYLCASSSDSYGYTFGSGTRLTVV.

Only a few counts were recorded for this clone. The chain is built from TRBV27 and TRBJ1-2; a possible D gene is TRBD1 (5 bases). Trimming stripped 6 bases from V and 6 bases from J, with 14 bases between. The germline V gene has CDR1 MNHEY and CDR2 SMNVEV (reference sequence). The length of the CDR3 is 13 residues. In DNA, the CDR3 is TGTGCCAGCAGAAACCAGGGATGGAATGGCTACACCTTC. Its translation is CASRNQGWNGYTF.

The chain links TRBV27 to TRBJ1-5, with D possibly matching TRBD1 (5 bases). The germline V gene has CDR1 MNHEY and CDR2 SMNVEV (reference sequence). The CDR3 covers 16 residues. The V gene lost 6 bases and the J gene lost 0 bases, with 15 bases spanning the gap. The DNA for the CDR3 is TGTGCCAGCAGACAGAGGGGTCGAAATAGCAATCAGCCCCAGCATTTT. It is translated as CASRQRGRNSNQPQHF.

The chain is built from TRBV19 and TRBJ2-6; possibly TRBD1 for D (6 bases). Trimming pared 0 bases from V and 0 bases from J, leaving 12 bases between. Germline V gene data show CDR1 as LNHDA and CDR2 as SQIVND (reference sequence). The CDR3 length is 18 residues. The CDR3 sequence is CASSIDNRVTSGANVLTF. CDR3 DNA: TGTGCCAGTAGTATAGATAACAGGGTGACCTCTGGGGCCAACGTCCTGACTTTC.

The chain uses TRBV4-1 and TRBJ1-2; D gene uncertain. Per germline, CDR1 MGHRA and CDR2 YSYEKL. CDR3 length: 15 residues. Trimming shortened V by 0 bases and J by 3 bases, and 11 bases separated the two germline ends. The CDR3 sequence: CASSQDLLPDYGYTF. Here the CDR3 DNA reads TGCGCCAGCAGCCAAGATCTTCTCCCGGACTATGGCTACACCTTC.

V gene TRBV12-3 or TRBV12-4 combines with J gene TRBJ1-2; D ambiguous. The CDR3 is made up of 12 amino acids. Between the trimmed V and J ends, which lost 6 bases and 8 bases, there was a span of 13 bases. Here the CDR3 DNA reads TGTGCCAGCAGCTTCGGGGAGGGAGGCTACACCTTC. Protein sequence: CASSFGEGGYTF.

The rearrangement uses TRBV15 and TRBJ2-7, with D tentatively TRBD1 or TRBD2 (7 bases each). Germline assignment: CDR1 LNHNV and CDR2 YYDKDF (reference sequence). The CDR3 spans 14 residues. With 3 bases removed from V and 6 bases from J, the gap between germline ends came to 15 bases. CDR3 bases: TGTGCCACCAGCAGGGAGCAGGGGGGGTCCGAGCAGTACTTC. Its protein is CATSREQGGSEQYF.

The chain couples TRBV18 to TRBJ1-2, with 8 positions matching TRBD1. This CDR3 comprises 18 residues. J gave up 2 bases and V 3 bases, and 14 bases lay outside the gene matches. Germline CDR1 and CDR2: KGHSH and LQKENI. For the CDR3, the DNA is TGTGCCAGCTCACCCTCGGTCGGGACAGGAGGGGCGAACTATGGCTACACCTTC. This encodes CASSPSVGTGGANYGYTF. Supplemented by reference TRBV18 and TRBJ1-2, the full variable domain reads NAGVMQNPRHLVRRRGQEARLRCSPMKGHSHVYWYRQLPEEGLKFMVYLQKENIIDESGMPKERFSAEFPKEGPSILRIQQVVRGDSAAYFCASSPSVGTGGANYGYTFGSGTRLTVV.